The 10 T cell receptor beta chains below come from one sample, sequenced in a study of shared clonotypes between healthy human individuals. TCRdb's copy holds only in-frame clones and misses some; the assay was immunoSEQ multiplex PCR. Of 2 million to 2.5 million clones in the sample, over 85% were seen once. The specimen sequenced was naive CD4+ T cells from PBMCs. Indicated subset: CD45RA+ positively selected. All receptors derive from a man in his late teens or twenties in good health. Some clones in this sample may be carry-over from other donors' samples.

The CDR3 DNA follows: TGCGCCAGCAGCCGATCGGGGAGCGGGAGCTACAATGAGCAGTTCTTC. Protein: CASSRSGSGSYNEQFF. The rearrangement joins TRBV5-1 to TRBJ2-1; 8 bases are shared with TRBD2. With V trimmed by 4 bases and J by 3 bases, 9 bases remained unmatched. The CDR3 sequence is 16 residues long. From germline, CDR1 is SGHRS and CDR2 YFSETQ.

The rearrangement joins TRBV6-1 to TRBJ2-3; TRBD1 aligns across 8 bases. The CDR3 is 13 residues long. The V segment lost 10 bases and the J segment 4 bases; nucleotides outside the gene matches: 7. Germline values: CDR1 MNHNS, CDR2 SASEGT. This chain's CDR3 is CATSTGGPDTQYF. CDR3 nucleotides: TGTGCCACCTCCACAGGGGGACCAGATACGCAGTATTTT.

DNA of the CDR3: TGCAGCGTTGAGGGCGGGGATCGAAGCTCCTACAATGAGCAGTTCTTC. Amino acids: CSVEGGDRSSYNEQFF. The V call is TRBV29-1, the J call TRBJ2-1; tentative D call: TRBD2 (6 bases). V lost 3 bases and J lost 0, with 15 bases in between. Germline loops: CDR1 SQVTM, CDR2 ANQGSEA. This CDR3 has 16 residues.

This CDR3 reads CSVRRGVETQYF. CDR3 nucleotide sequence: TGCAGCGTTCGTCGGGGCGTGGAGACCCAGTACTTC. The gene calls are TRBV29-1 and TRBJ2-5; either TRBD1 or TRBD2 may fit D (5 bases each). V dropped 5 bases and J dropped 5 bases, with 12 bases sitting between them. CDR3 length: 12 residues. The germline V gene encodes CDR1 SQVTM and CDR2 ANQGSEA.

The chain combines TRBV2 with TRBJ1-2; D may be TRBD1 (6 bases). The CDR3 covers 13 residues. V was clipped by 8 bases and J by 4 bases, with 14 bases between them. CDR1 and CDR2 (germline): SNHLY, FYNNEI. The CDR3 protein is CASLLQGPYGYTF. In DNA form, the CDR3 reads TGTGCCAGCCTCCTACAGGGTCCCTATGGCTACACCTTC.

This rearrangement joins TRBV2 to TRBJ1-4; D gene unclear. Germline V gene lookup returns CDR1 SNHLY and CDR2 FYNNEI. The CDR3 runs to 14 residues. Trimming cost V 7 bases and J 7 bases, with 16 bases left between them. CDR3: CASTRTPGGEKLFF. The CDR3 bases are TGTGCCAGCACTCGGACCCCAGGAGGTGAAAAACTGTTTTTT.

A single count supports this clone. The gene calls are TRBV28 and TRBJ2-7; D is undetermined. The ends were cut back, 6 bases at V and 4 bases at J, with 13 bases in the middle. The CDR3 sequence is 13 residues long. Germline-derived CDR1 and CDR2 are MDHEN and SYDVKM. The CDR3 nucleotides are TGTGCCAGCAGCCACGACCTCCAATACGAGCAGTACTTC. It codes for CASSHDLQYEQYF.

This clone is a singleton in its sample. The chain employs TRBV2 and TRBJ2-7; tentatively, D is TRBD1 (5 bases). V lost 3 bases to trimming and J lost 3 bases, with 18 bases between them. There are 16 residues in the CDR3. Germline V gives CDR1 SNHLY, CDR2 FYNNEI. The CDR3 protein is CASSDWQGKSLYEQYF. In DNA, the CDR3 is TGTGCCAGCAGTGACTGGCAGGGAAAGTCCCTCTACGAGCAGTACTTC.

The chain links TRBV5-4 to TRBJ2-7; D uncertain. Germline V CDR1 and CDR2: SGHNT, YYREEE (reference sequence). The CDR3 loop spans 15 amino acids. V was trimmed by 0 bases and J by 3 bases, leaving 13 bases between them. CDR3 nucleotides: TGTGCCAGCAGCTTGGCGTCTATCGCTCACTACGAGCAGTACTTC. Encoded protein: CASSLASIAHYEQYF.

For this clone: Other DNA sequences within the sample encode an identical CDR3. This rearrangement joins TRBV6-5 to TRBJ1-2; D is uncertain. The CDR3 length is 12 residues. Trimming cost V 4 bases and J 2 bases, with 5 bases left between them. CDR1 is MNHEY, CDR2 SVGAGI, per germline. CDR3 protein: CASSSGNYGYTF. In DNA form, the CDR3 reads TGTGCCAGCAGTTCTGGGAACTATGGCTACACCTTC.